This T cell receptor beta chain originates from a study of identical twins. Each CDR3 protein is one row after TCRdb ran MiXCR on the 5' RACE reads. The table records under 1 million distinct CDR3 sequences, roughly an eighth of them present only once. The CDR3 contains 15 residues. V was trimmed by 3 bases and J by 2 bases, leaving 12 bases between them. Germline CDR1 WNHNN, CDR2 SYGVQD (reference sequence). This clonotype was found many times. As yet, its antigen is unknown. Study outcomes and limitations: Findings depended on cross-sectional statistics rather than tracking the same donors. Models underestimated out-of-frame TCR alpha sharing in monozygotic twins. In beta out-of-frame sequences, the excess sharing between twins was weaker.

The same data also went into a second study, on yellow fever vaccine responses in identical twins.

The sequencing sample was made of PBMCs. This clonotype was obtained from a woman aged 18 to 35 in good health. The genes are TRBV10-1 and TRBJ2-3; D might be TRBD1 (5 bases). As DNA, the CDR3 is TGCGCCAGCAGTGAATTCGAAGGGGCCACAGATACGCAGTATTTT. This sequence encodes CASSEFEGATDTQYF.